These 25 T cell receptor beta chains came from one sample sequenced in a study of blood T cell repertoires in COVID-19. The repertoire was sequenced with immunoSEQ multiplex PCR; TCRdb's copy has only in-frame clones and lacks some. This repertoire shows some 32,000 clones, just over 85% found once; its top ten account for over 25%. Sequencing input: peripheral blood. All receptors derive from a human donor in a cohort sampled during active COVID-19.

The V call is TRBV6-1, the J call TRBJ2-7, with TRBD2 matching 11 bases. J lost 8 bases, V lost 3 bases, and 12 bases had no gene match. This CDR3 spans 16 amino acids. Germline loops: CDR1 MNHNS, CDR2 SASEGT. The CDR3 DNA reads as TGTGCCAGCAGTGATATAGCGGGAGGGCAGGGTACGAAGCAGTACTTC. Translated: CASSDIAGGQGTKQYF.

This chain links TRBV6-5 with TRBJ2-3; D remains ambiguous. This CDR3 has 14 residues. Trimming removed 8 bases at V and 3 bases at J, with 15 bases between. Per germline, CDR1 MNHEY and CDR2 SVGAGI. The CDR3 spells CASGNPGSTDTQYF. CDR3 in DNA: TGTGCCAGCGGAAATCCAGGAAGTACAGATACGCAGTATTTT.

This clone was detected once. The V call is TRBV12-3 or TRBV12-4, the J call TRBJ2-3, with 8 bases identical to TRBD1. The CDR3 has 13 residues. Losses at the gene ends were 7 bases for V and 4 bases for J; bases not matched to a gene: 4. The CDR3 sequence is CASNQGAPDTQYF. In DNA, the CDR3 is TGTGCCAGCAATCAGGGGGCGCCAGATACGCAGTATTTT.

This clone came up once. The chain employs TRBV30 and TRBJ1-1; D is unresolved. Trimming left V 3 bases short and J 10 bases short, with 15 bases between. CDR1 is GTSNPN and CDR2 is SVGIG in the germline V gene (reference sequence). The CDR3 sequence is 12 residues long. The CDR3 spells CAWRPDQVAAFF. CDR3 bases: TGTGCCTGGAGGCCCGACCAGGTGGCAGCTTTCTTT.

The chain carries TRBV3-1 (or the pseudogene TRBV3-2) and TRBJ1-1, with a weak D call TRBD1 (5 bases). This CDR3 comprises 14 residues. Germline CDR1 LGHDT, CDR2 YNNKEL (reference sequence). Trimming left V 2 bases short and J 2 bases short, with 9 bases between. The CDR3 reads CASSQRGLNTEAFF. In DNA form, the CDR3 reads TGTGCCAGCAGCCAAAGGGGACTTAACACTGAAGCTTTCTTT.

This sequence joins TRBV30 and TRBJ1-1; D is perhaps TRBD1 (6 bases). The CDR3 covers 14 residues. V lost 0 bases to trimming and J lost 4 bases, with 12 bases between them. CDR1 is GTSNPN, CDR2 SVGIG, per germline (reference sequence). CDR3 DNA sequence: TGTGCCTGGAGTGTAGGCCAGGGGAGCACTGAAGCTTTCTTT. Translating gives CAWSVGQGSTEAFF.

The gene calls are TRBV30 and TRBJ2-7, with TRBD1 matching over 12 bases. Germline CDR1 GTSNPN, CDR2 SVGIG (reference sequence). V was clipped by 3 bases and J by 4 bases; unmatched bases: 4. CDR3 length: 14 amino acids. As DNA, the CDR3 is TGTGCCTGGAGGGGACAGGGGGCTCTGTACGAGCAGTACTTC. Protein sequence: CAWRGQGALYEQYF.

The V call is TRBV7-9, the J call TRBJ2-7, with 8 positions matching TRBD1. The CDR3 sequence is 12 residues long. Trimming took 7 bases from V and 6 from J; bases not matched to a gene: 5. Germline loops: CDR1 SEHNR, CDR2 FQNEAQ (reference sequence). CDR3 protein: CASTDRGGEQYF. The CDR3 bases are TGTGCCAGCACCGACAGGGGAGGCGAGCAGTACTTC. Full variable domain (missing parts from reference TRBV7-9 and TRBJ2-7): DTGVSQNPRHKITKRGQNVTFRCDPISEHNRLYWYRQTLGQGPEFLTYFQNEAQLEKSRLLSDRFSAERPKGSFSTLEIQRTEQGDSAMYLCASTDRGGEQYFGPGTRLTVT.

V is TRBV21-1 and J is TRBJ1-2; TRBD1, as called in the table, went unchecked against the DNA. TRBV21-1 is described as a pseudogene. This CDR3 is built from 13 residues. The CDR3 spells CASSGRGYYGYTF. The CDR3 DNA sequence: TGTGCCAGCAGCGGAAGGGGGTACTATGGCTACACCTTC.

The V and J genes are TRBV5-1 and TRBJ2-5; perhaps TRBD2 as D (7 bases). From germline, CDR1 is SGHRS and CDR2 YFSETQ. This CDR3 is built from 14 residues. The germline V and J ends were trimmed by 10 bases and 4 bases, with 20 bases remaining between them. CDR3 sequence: CASSLRGRGETQYF. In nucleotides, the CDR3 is TGCGCCTCTTCCCTGAGGGGGAGGGGAGAGACCCAGTACTTC.

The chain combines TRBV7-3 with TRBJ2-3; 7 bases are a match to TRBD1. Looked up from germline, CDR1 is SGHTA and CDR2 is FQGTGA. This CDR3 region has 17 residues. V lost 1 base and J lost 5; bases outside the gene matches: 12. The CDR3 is CASSLRGGRFLQDTQYF. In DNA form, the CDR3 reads TGTGCCAGCAGCTTAAGAGGGGGCAGGTTCTTACAAGATACGCAGTATTTT. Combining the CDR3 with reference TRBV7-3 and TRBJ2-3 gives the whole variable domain GAGVSQTPSNKVTEKGKYVELRCDPISGHTALYWYRQSLGQGPEFLIYFQGTGAADDSGLPNDRFFAVRPEGSVSTLKIQRTERGDSAVYLCASSLRGGRFLQDTQYFGPGTRLTVL.

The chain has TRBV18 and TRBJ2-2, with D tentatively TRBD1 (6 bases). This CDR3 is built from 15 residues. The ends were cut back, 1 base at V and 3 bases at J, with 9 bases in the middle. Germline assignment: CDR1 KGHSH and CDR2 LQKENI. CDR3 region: CASSPRDKYTGELFF. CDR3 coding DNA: TGTGCCAGCTCACCACGGGACAAATACACCGGGGAGCTGTTTTTT.

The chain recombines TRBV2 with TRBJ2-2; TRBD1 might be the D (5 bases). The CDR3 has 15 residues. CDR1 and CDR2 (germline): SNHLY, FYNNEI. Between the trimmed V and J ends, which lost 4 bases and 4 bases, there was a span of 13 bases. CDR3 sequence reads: CASSVDGAGTGELFF. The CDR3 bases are TGTGCCAGCAGTGTTGATGGGGCAGGCACCGGGGAGCTGTTTTTT.

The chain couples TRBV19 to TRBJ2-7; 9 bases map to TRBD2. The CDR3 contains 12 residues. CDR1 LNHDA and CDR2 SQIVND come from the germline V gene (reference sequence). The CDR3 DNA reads TGTGCTAGCGGGGGCCTCTCCTACGAGCAGTACTTC. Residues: CASGGLSYEQYF.

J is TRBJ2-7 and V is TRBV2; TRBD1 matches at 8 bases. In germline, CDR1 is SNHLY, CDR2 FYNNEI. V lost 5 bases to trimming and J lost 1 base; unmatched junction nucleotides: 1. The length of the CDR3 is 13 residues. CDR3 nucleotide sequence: TGTGCCAGCAGTCGACAGGGGTCCTACGAGCAGTACTTC. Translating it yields CASSRQGSYEQYF.

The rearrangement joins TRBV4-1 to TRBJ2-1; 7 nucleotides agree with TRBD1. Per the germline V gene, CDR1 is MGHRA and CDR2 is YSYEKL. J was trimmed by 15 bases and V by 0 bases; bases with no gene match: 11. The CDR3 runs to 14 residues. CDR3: CASSQDHRGVNPFF. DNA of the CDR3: TGCGCCAGCAGCCAAGATCACAGGGGTGTGAATCCGTTCTTC.

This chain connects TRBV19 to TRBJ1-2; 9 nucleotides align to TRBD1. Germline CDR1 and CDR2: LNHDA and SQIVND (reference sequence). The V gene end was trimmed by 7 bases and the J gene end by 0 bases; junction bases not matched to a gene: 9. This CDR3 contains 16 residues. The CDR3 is CASMGTGRGANYGYTF. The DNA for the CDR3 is TGTGCCAGTATGGGGACAGGGAGGGGTGCTAACTATGGCTACACCTTC.

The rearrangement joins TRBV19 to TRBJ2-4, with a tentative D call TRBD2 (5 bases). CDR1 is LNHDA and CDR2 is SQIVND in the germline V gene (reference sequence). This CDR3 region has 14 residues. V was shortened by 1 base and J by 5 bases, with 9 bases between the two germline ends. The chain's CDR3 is CASSIGGFENIQYF. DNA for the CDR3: TGTGCCAGTAGTATAGGAGGGTTCGAAAACATTCAGTACTTC.

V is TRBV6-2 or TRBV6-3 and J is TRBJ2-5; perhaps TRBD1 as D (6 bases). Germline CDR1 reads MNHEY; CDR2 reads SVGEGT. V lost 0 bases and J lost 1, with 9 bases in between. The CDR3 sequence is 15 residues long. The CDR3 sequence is CASSYSVDSQETQYF. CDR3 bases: TGTGCCAGCAGTTACTCGGTGGACAGCCAAGAGACCCAGTACTTC.

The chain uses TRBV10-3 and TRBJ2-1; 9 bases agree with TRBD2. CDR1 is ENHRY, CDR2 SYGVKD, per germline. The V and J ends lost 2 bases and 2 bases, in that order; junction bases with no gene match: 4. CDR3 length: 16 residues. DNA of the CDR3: TGTGCCATCAGTGAGACAGCGGGGGGCCCCTACAATGAGCAGTTCTTC. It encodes CAISETAGGPYNEQFF.

CDR3 DNA: TGTGCCAGCAGTTCACAGACTAGCGGGGGGCCCACAGATACGCAGTATTTT. Translating it yields CASSSQTSGGPTDTQYF. The chain recombines TRBV5-5 with TRBJ2-3, with 13 bases matching TRBD2. The germline gives CDR1 SGHKS, CDR2 YYEKEE (reference sequence). The length of the CDR3 is 17 residues. Losses at the gene ends were 5 bases for V and 2 bases for J; bases not matched to a gene: 8.

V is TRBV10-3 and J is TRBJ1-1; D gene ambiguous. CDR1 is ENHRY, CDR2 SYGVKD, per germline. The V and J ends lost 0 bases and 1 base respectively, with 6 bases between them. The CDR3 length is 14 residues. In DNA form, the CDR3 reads TGTGCCATCAGTGAGTCGGGAGAGAACACTGAAGCTTTCTTT. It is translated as CAISESGENTEAFF.

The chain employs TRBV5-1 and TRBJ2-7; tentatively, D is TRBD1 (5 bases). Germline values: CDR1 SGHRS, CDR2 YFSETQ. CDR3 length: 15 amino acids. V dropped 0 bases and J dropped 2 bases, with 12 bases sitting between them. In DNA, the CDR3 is TGCGCCAGCAGCTTGGGGGGCAACCTTCCCTACGAGCAGTACTTC. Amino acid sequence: CASSLGGNLPYEQYF.

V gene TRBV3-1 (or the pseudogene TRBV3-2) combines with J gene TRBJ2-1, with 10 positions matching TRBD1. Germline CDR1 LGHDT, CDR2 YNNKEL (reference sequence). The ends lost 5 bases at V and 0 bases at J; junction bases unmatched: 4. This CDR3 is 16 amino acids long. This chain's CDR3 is CASSSTGGDSYNEQFF. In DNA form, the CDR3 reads TGTGCCAGCAGCTCGACAGGGGGCGACTCCTACAATGAGCAGTTCTTC.

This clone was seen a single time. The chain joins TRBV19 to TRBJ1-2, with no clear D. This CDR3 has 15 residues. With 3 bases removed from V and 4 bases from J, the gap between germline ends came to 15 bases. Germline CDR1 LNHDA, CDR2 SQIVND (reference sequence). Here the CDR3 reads CASSMLAVSPYGYTF. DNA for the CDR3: TGTGCCAGTAGTATGTTGGCAGTGTCCCCCTATGGCTACACCTTC.